The sample holds a few counts of the clone carrying this T cell receptor beta chain. The sample belongs to a study of cytomegalovirus exposure and HLA in healthy donors. Primers included in the PCR were 60 Vbeta and 13 Jbeta primers. The assay was immunoSEQ multiplex PCR, and TCRdb's table has in-frame clones only and misses some. The sample shows about 180,000 clones, roughly 82% of them seen only once. The sequence derives from a girl aged 2 to 10 in good health and CMV-seropositive. The sequencing input was PBMCs.

The CDR3 reads CASSLPGYSGANVLTF. For the CDR3, the DNA is TGTGCCAGCAGCTTGCCAGGCTATTCTGGGGCCAACGTCCTGACTTTC. The genes are TRBV5-6 and TRBJ2-6; D unclear. Germline loops: CDR1 SGHDT, CDR2 YYEEEE. The CDR3 is 16 amino acids. The V end was cut by 1 base, the J end by 1 base, with 9 bases between.